These T cell receptor beta chains were read from a single sample in a study of response to subunit inactivated influenza vaccine. TCRdb processed the RT-PCR reads anew with MiXCR; each CDR3 protein has one entry. Of about 780,000 distinct CDR3 sequences listed, 18% were seen once; the top ten hold approximately 10%. This specimen consisted of PBMCs from blood, obtained around 5 days after vaccination. These receptors were taken from a man in his fifties who received an inactivated influenza vaccine. Both conserved end residues are part of each CDR3. The order of the fields is D gene, clone size, J gene, V gene, CDR3 protein, CDR3 DNA. A D gene is named only where the DNA matches it firmly. Size is stated for part of the rows, as once, few or many counts, or as a class when the clone is expanded.

d_call: -; clone_size: -; j_call: TRBJ2-1; v_call: TRBV18; cdr3_aa: CASSLDVGAYNEQFF; cdr3_nt: TGTGCCAGCTCACTTGATGTCGGGGCCTACAATGAGCAGTTCTTC
d_call: -; clone_size: -; j_call: TRBJ1-5; v_call: TRBV5-1; cdr3_aa: CASSLTVGDQPQHF; cdr3_nt: TGCGCCAGCAGCTTGACAGTGGGGGATCAGCCCCAGCATTTT
d_call: -; clone_size: many; j_call: TRBJ2-3; v_call: TRBV12-3/TRBV12-4; cdr3_aa: CASSPQGASRADTQYF; cdr3_nt: TGTGCCAGCAGTCCTCAAGGGGCCTCCCGGGCAGATACGCAGTATTTT
d_call: -; clone_size: few; j_call: TRBJ2-5; v_call: TRBV20-1; cdr3_aa: CSASGRPTGPETQYF; cdr3_nt: TGCAGTGCTAGCGGACGGCCAACAGGGCCAGAGACCCAGTACTTC
d_call: TRBD1; clone_size: few; j_call: TRBJ2-3; v_call: TRBV5-1; cdr3_aa: CASSAGTDTDTQYF; cdr3_nt: TGCGCCAGCAGCGCCGGGACAGACACAGATACGCAGTATTTT
d_call: -; clone_size: -; j_call: TRBJ2-5; v_call: TRBV7-9; cdr3_aa: CASNHQGSGRETQYF; cdr3_nt: TGTGCCAGCAATCACCAGGGGTCAGGTCGGGAGACCCAGTACTTC
d_call: -; clone_size: -; j_call: TRBJ1-1; v_call: TRBV2; cdr3_aa: CASTSVGGHTEAFF; cdr3_nt: TGTGCCAGCACCTCAGTCGGGGGGCACACTGAAGCTTTCTTT
d_call: -; clone_size: -; j_call: TRBJ2-7; v_call: TRBV6-5; cdr3_aa: CASSYSMRVRAYEQYF; cdr3_nt: TGTGCCAGCAGTTACTCGATGCGGGTACGGGCCTACGAGCAGTACTTC
d_call: TRBD1; clone_size: -; j_call: TRBJ2-3; v_call: TRBV12-3/TRBV12-4; cdr3_aa: CASSLGIMTGSTDTQYF; cdr3_nt: TGTGCCAGCAGTTTAGGGATCATGACAGGGAGCACAGATACGCAGTATTTT
d_call: -; clone_size: many; j_call: TRBJ1-5; v_call: TRBV6-5; cdr3_aa: CASSLTVYSNQPQHF; cdr3_nt: TGTGCCAGCAGTTTAACAGTTTATAGCAATCAGCCCCAGCATTTT
d_call: -; clone_size: many; j_call: TRBJ1-2; v_call: TRBV7-9; cdr3_aa: CASSAVYGYTF; cdr3_nt: TGTGCCAGCAGCGCAGTTTATGGCTACACCTTC
d_call: TRBD2; clone_size: -; j_call: TRBJ2-3; v_call: TRBV7-7; cdr3_aa: CASSSGLAGGSDTQYF; cdr3_nt: TGTGCTAGCAGCTCGGGACTAGCGGGGGGGTCAGATACGCAGTATTTT
d_call: TRBD1; clone_size: -; j_call: TRBJ2-3; v_call: TRBV5-8; cdr3_aa: CASSLQGAHTQYF; cdr3_nt: TGTGCCAGCAGCTTGCAGGGGGCCCATACGCAGTATTTT
d_call: -; clone_size: few; j_call: TRBJ2-5; v_call: TRBV5-1; cdr3_aa: CASSLGGTGAQEETQYF; cdr3_nt: TGCGCCAGCAGCTTGGGGGGGACGGGGGCCCAGGAAGAGACCCAGTACTTC
d_call: -; clone_size: few; j_call: TRBJ1-2; v_call: TRBV11-2; cdr3_aa: CASSLEVSNYGYTF; cdr3_nt: TGTGCCAGCAGCTTAGAAGTCAGTAACTATGGCTACACCTTC
d_call: TRBD1; clone_size: -; j_call: TRBJ1-2; v_call: TRBV28; cdr3_aa: CASSLPQGRYGYTF; cdr3_nt: TGTGCCAGCAGTTTGCCACAGGGGCGATATGGCTACACCTTC
d_call: TRBD2; clone_size: few; j_call: TRBJ2-2; v_call: TRBV4-1; cdr3_aa: CASSQVVAGSGTGELFF; cdr3_nt: TGCGCCAGCAGCCAAGTCGTAGCGGGGAGTGGCACCGGGGAGCTGTTTTTT
d_call: -; clone_size: many; j_call: TRBJ2-4; v_call: TRBV4-2; cdr3_aa: CASSQEGGRGLAKNIQYF; cdr3_nt: TGTGCCAGCAGCCAAGAGGGGGGCCGGGGGTTAGCCAAAAACATTCAGTACTTC
d_call: TRBD1; clone_size: many; j_call: TRBJ1-2; v_call: TRBV5-5; cdr3_aa: CASSPDGTGRGYTF; cdr3_nt: TGTGCCAGCAGCCCGGACGGGACAGGGCGTGGCTACACCTTC
d_call: TRBD2; clone_size: few; j_call: TRBJ2-5; v_call: TRBV5-1; cdr3_aa: CASRSSGGGETQYF; cdr3_nt: TGCGCCAGCAGATCCAGCGGGGGGGGAGAGACCCAGTACTTC
d_call: TRBD1; clone_size: -; j_call: TRBJ2-7; v_call: TRBV6-2/TRBV6-3; cdr3_aa: CASRGTAYFYEQYF; cdr3_nt: TGTGCCAGCAGAGGGACAGCCTACTTCTACGAGCAGTACTTC
d_call: TRBD2; clone_size: -; j_call: TRBJ2-3; v_call: TRBV7-9; cdr3_aa: CASNPGLAGTDTQYF; cdr3_nt: TGTGCCAGCAACCCGGGACTAGCGGGAACAGATACGCAGTATTTT
d_call: TRBD2; clone_size: -; j_call: TRBJ2-3; v_call: TRBV20-1; cdr3_aa: CSAGGTSGGDTQYF; cdr3_nt: TGCAGTGCCGGGGGGACTAGCGGCGGAGATACGCAGTATTTT
d_call: -; clone_size: few; j_call: TRBJ2-3; v_call: TRBV2; cdr3_aa: CASTWMGTDTQYF; cdr3_nt: TGTGCCAGCACGTGGATGGGCACAGATACGCAGTATTTT
d_call: -; clone_size: -; j_call: TRBJ2-5; v_call: TRBV2; cdr3_aa: CASRRTSETQYF; cdr3_nt: TGTGCCAGCCGGCGGACTTCGGAGACCCAGTACTTC
d_call: TRBD1; clone_size: -; j_call: TRBJ2-5; v_call: TRBV4-2; cdr3_aa: CASSTHRGSETQYF; cdr3_nt: TGTGCCAGCAGCACGCACAGGGGAAGTGAGACCCAGTACTTC
d_call: TRBD2; clone_size: few; j_call: TRBJ2-3; v_call: TRBV20-1; cdr3_aa: CSAQRGVTDTQYF; cdr3_nt: TGCAGTGCACAGCGGGGTGTCACAGATACGCAGTATTTT
d_call: -; clone_size: few; j_call: TRBJ2-1; v_call: TRBV15; cdr3_aa: CATSSDYVDEQFF; cdr3_nt: TGTGCCACCAGCAGCGACTACGTCGATGAGCAGTTCTTC
d_call: -; clone_size: few; j_call: TRBJ2-1; v_call: TRBV7-8; cdr3_aa: CASSPHGWDISGLFF; cdr3_nt: TGTGCCAGCAGCCCCCATGGCTGGGATATAAGCGGTTTGTTCTTC
d_call: TRBD1; clone_size: -; j_call: TRBJ2-5; v_call: TRBV6-5; cdr3_aa: CASSYSTGGVETQYF; cdr3_nt: TGTGCCAGCAGTTACTCGACAGGGGGCGTGGAGACCCAGTACTTC
d_call: -; clone_size: -; j_call: TRBJ2-2; v_call: TRBV4-3; cdr3_aa: CASSQGSGTYTGELFF; cdr3_nt: TGCGCCAGCAGCCAAGGGTCCGGGACTTACACCGGGGAGCTGTTTTTT
d_call: -; clone_size: few; j_call: TRBJ1-6; v_call: TRBV10-3; cdr3_aa: CAISPKGSPLHF; cdr3_nt: TGTGCCATCAGTCCCAAGGGGTCACCCCTCCACTTT
d_call: TRBD1; clone_size: -; j_call: TRBJ1-2; v_call: TRBV12-3/TRBV12-4; cdr3_aa: CASSTPGTVWGYTF; cdr3_nt: TGTGCCAGCAGTACCCCTGGGACAGTTTGGGGCTACACCTTC
d_call: TRBD1; clone_size: few; j_call: TRBJ1-1; v_call: TRBV7-2; cdr3_aa: CASSFRGQGAREAFF; cdr3_nt: TGTGCCAGCAGCTTCCGGGGACAGGGGGCGAGGGAAGCTTTCTTT
d_call: -; clone_size: -; j_call: TRBJ2-3; v_call: TRBV6-2/TRBV6-3; cdr3_aa: CASSYSESTDTQYF; cdr3_nt: TGTGCCAGCAGTTACTCGGAGAGCACAGATACGCAGTATTTT
d_call: -; clone_size: -; j_call: TRBJ2-2; v_call: TRBV10-2; cdr3_aa: CATATGLDTGELFF; cdr3_nt: TGCGCCACCGCTACAGGGTTGGACACCGGGGAGCTGTTTTTT
d_call: -; clone_size: few; j_call: TRBJ1-1; v_call: TRBV5-1; cdr3_aa: CASSLWDTKNTEAFF; cdr3_nt: TGCGCCAGCAGCTTGTGGGACACTAAGAACACTGAAGCTTTCTTT
d_call: -; clone_size: -; j_call: TRBJ1-4; v_call: TRBV6-5; cdr3_aa: CASSYVPDLVPGEKLFF; cdr3_nt: TGTGCCAGCAGTTACGTTCCGGATCTCGTTCCAGGTGAAAAACTGTTTTTT
d_call: -; clone_size: -; j_call: TRBJ2-7; v_call: TRBV20-1; cdr3_aa: CSARDPTYEQYF; cdr3_nt: TGCAGTGCTAGAGATCCGACTTATGAGCAGTACTTC
d_call: -; clone_size: -; j_call: TRBJ2-3; v_call: TRBV12-3/TRBV12-4; cdr3_aa: CASSLTAGGSDTQYF; cdr3_nt: TGTGCCAGCAGTTTAACAGCCGGGGGATCAGATACGCAGTATTTT
d_call: TRBD2; clone_size: few; j_call: TRBJ2-6; v_call: TRBV4-2; cdr3_aa: CASSQVMGGDSGANVLTF; cdr3_nt: TGTGCCAGCAGCCAAGTTATGGGGGGGGACTCTGGGGCCAACGTCCTGACTTTC
d_call: TRBD1; clone_size: few; j_call: TRBJ1-6; v_call: TRBV19; cdr3_aa: CASSIDSGTDNSPLHF; cdr3_nt: TGTGCCAGTAGTATAGACTCCGGGACAGATAATTCACCCCTCCACTTT
d_call: -; clone_size: -; j_call: TRBJ1-2; v_call: TRBV7-9; cdr3_aa: CASSFIQGRGYTF; cdr3_nt: TGTGCCAGCAGCTTTATACAGGGACGTGGCTACACCTTC
d_call: -; clone_size: few; j_call: TRBJ2-3; v_call: TRBV20-1; cdr3_aa: CSARDVFYTQYF; cdr3_nt: TGCAGTGCTAGAGACGTCTTCTATACGCAGTATTTT
d_call: TRBD1; clone_size: few; j_call: TRBJ2-1; v_call: TRBV10-3; cdr3_aa: CAISEALGDRAGEQFF; cdr3_nt: TGTGCCATCAGTGAGGCCCTTGGGGACAGGGCCGGTGAGCAGTTCTTC
d_call: TRBD2; clone_size: few; j_call: TRBJ2-2; v_call: TRBV5-1; cdr3_aa: CASSFTSGKNTGELFF; cdr3_nt: TGCGCCAGCAGCTTCACTAGCGGGAAGAACACCGGGGAGCTGTTTTTT
d_call: TRBD1; clone_size: few; j_call: TRBJ2-2; v_call: TRBV9; cdr3_aa: CASSEPGQGPVGELFF; cdr3_nt: TGTGCCAGCAGCGAACCGGGACAGGGACCTGTTGGGGAGCTGTTTTTT
d_call: -; clone_size: -; j_call: TRBJ1-5; v_call: TRBV9; cdr3_aa: CASSGNQIYSNQPQHF; cdr3_nt: TGTGCCAGCAGCGGAAACCAGATATATAGCAATCAGCCCCAGCATTTT
d_call: -; clone_size: many; j_call: TRBJ1-2; v_call: TRBV7-6; cdr3_aa: CASSNSVGWETNYGYTF; cdr3_nt: TGTGCCAGCAGCAATTCGGTCGGGTGGGAAACAAACTATGGCTACACCTTC
d_call: -; clone_size: -; j_call: TRBJ2-3; v_call: TRBV4-2; cdr3_aa: CASSQDLGISTDTQYF; cdr3_nt: TGTGCCAGCAGCCAAGATCTTGGGATTAGCACAGATACGCAGTATTTT
d_call: TRBD1; clone_size: -; j_call: TRBJ2-3; v_call: TRBV12-3/TRBV12-4; cdr3_aa: CASKTGAGDTQYF; cdr3_nt: TGTGCCAGCAAAACAGGGGCGGGCGATACGCAGTATTTT
d_call: TRBD2; clone_size: many; j_call: TRBJ2-5; v_call: TRBV5-1; cdr3_aa: CASSSGGGETQYF; cdr3_nt: TGTGCCAGCAGTTCCGGGGGGGGAGAGACCCAGTACTTC
d_call: TRBD1; clone_size: -; j_call: TRBJ2-7; v_call: TRBV7-6; cdr3_aa: CASSLGAGQGTYEQYF; cdr3_nt: TGTGCCAGCAGCTTAGGGGCGGGACAGGGTACCTACGAGCAGTACTTC
d_call: TRBD1; clone_size: -; j_call: TRBJ2-7; v_call: TRBV6-2/TRBV6-3; cdr3_aa: CASSKRWTGPAFESSYEQYF; cdr3_nt: TGTGCCAGCAGCAAAAGATGGACAGGACCAGCCTTTGAAAGCTCCTACGAGCAGTACTTC
d_call: -; clone_size: -; j_call: TRBJ2-3; v_call: TRBV7-2; cdr3_aa: CASSPFRGRQRDTQYF; cdr3_nt: TGTGCCAGCAGCCCCTTCCGAGGGCGACAGAGAGATACGCAGTATTTT
d_call: -; clone_size: few; j_call: TRBJ2-1; v_call: TRBV6-5; cdr3_aa: CASSYPGQVRREFF; cdr3_nt: TGTGCCAGCAGTTACCCAGGACAGGTACGGAGGGAGTTCTTC
d_call: -; clone_size: few; j_call: TRBJ2-5; v_call: TRBV11-2; cdr3_aa: CASSPSVDGTQYF; cdr3_nt: TGTGCCAGCAGCCCCTCGGTGGATGGGACCCAGTACTTC
d_call: -; clone_size: -; j_call: TRBJ2-5; v_call: TRBV7-2; cdr3_aa: CASSPRPGRETQYF; cdr3_nt: TGTGCCAGCAGCCCTAGACCGGGGCGGGAGACCCAGTACTTC
d_call: -; clone_size: -; j_call: TRBJ2-2; v_call: TRBV5-1; cdr3_aa: CASSLESRGVDTGELFF; cdr3_nt: TGCGCCAGCAGCTTGGAGTCCAGGGGAGTCGACACCGGGGAGCTGTTTTTT